The 24 T cell receptor beta chains below all came from one sample that was sequenced in a study of Ad26.COV2.S vaccination and SARS-CoV-2 variants. Clones were sequenced by immunoSEQ multiplex PCR, and TCRdb holds only the in-frame ones, with some missing. The sample carries about 280,000 clones, approximately 89% recorded once. Treatment given: some 19 received Ad26.COV2.S at low or high dose, single or two shots; a few received placebo; per-sample allocation not given. The investigators took samples on day 63 after the first vaccine or placebo injection. The sequenced sample was peripheral blood, obtained in a trial of Ad26.COV2.S vaccine versus placebo. All receptors derive from a person aged 18 to 65 who received the Ad26.COV2.S COVID-19 vaccine or a placebo.

The V and J genes are TRBV21-1 and TRBJ1-1; the table's D call of TRBD1 was not tested on the DNA. TRBV21-1 corresponds to a pseudogene. The CDR3 totals 15 residues. The CDR3 loop reads CASTPRPRWDTEAFF. CDR3 bases: TGTGCCAGCACCCCGAGACCCAGGTGGGACACTGAAGCTTTCTTT.

The J gene is TRBJ1-2, the V gene TRBV30; 8 nucleotides agree with TRBD1. V shed 5 bases, J shed 4 bases, and the junction held 15 bases outside the gene matches. Germline V gene lookup returns CDR1 GTSNPN and CDR2 SVGIG (reference sequence). CDR3 length: 16 residues. The CDR3 reads CAWGSGTGPSLYGYTF. CDR3 DNA sequence: TGTGCCTGGGGGTCCGGGACAGGCCCTTCCCTCTATGGCTACACCTTC.

This clone was seen once. This chain joins TRBV5-4 and TRBJ1-2; TRBD1 is a possible D gene (5 bases). The V gene lost 7 bases and the J gene lost 0 bases, with 16 bases spanning the gap. CDR1 and CDR2 (germline): SGHNT, YYREEE (reference sequence). The CDR3 is 15 residues long. CDR3 amino acids: CASSDGGWTNYGYTF. CDR3 nucleotide sequence: TGTGCCAGCTCTGATGGGGGGTGGACTAACTATGGCTACACCTTC. Drawing the rest from reference TRBV5-4 and TRBJ1-2, the complete variable domain is ETGVTQSPTHLIKTRGQQVTLRCSSQSGHNTVSWYQQALGQGPQFIFQYYREEENGRGNFPPRFSGLQFPNYSSELNVNALELDDSALYLCASSDGGWTNYGYTFGSGTRLTVV.

J is TRBJ2-7 and V is TRBV10-3; the D gene is possibly TRBD2 (5 bases). This CDR3 contains 12 residues. V was trimmed by 4 bases and J by 7 bases, leaving 11 bases between them. Germline assignment: CDR1 ENHRY and CDR2 SYGVKD. The CDR3 sequence: CAISVGGWEQYF. In nucleotides, the CDR3 is TGTGCCATCAGTGTAGGAGGATGGGAGCAGTACTTC.

The chain couples TRBV7-8 to TRBJ1-1; possible D gene TRBD1, 6 bases. This CDR3 has 15 residues. The germline CDR1 and CDR2 sequences are SGHVS and FQNEAQ. Trimming left V 2 bases short and J 1 base short, with 11 bases between. CDR3 sequence reads: CASSLYRDANTEAFF. The CDR3, as DNA: TGTGCCAGCAGCTTATACAGGGACGCGAACACTGAAGCTTTCTTT.

This chain's CDR3 is CASSLERPSDTQYF. For the CDR3, the DNA is TGTGCCAGCAGCTTAGAGCGACCATCAGATACGCAGTATTTT. This sequence joins TRBV7-2 and TRBJ2-3; no clear D gene. Trimming removed 1 base at V and 4 bases at J, with 9 bases between. This CDR3 is 14 amino acids long. Germline-derived CDR1 and CDR2 are SGHTA and FQGNSA. Filled out from reference TRBV7-2 and TRBJ2-3, the complete variable domain reads GAGVSQSPSNKVTEKGKDVELRCDPISGHTALYWYRQSLGQGLEFLIYFQGNSAPDKSGLPSDRFSAERTGGSVSTLTIQRTQQEDSAVYLCASSLERPSDTQYFGPGTRLTVL.

V and J are TRBV7-8 and TRBJ2-2; tentatively, D is TRBD2 (5 bases). V was cut by 5 bases and J by 4 bases, with 17 bases left in between. This CDR3 spans 16 amino acids. Germline V gene data show CDR1 as SGHVS and CDR2 as FQNEAQ. The CDR3 here is CASSPGGGGSTGELFF. The CDR3 DNA sequence: TGTGCCAGCAGCCCCGGAGGAGGCGGTAGCACCGGGGAGCTGTTTTTT.

This clone was found a few times. The chain combines TRBV9 with TRBJ2-4; possible D gene TRBD1, 6 bases. Germline values: CDR1 SGDLS, CDR2 YYNGEE. V gave up 3 bases and J gave up 6 bases, with 13 bases separating them. This CDR3 is 14 amino acids long. The CDR3 here is CASSARDTANIQYF. The CDR3 DNA follows: TGTGCCAGCAGCGCTCGGGACACGGCAAACATTCAGTACTTC.

The CDR3 sequence: CAWAPGTDTQYF. CDR3 in DNA: TGTGCCTGGGCCCCAGGGACAGATACGCAGTATTTT. The chain carries TRBV30 and TRBJ2-3; D is possibly TRBD1 (5 bases). Germline CDR1 reads GTSNPN; CDR2 reads SVGIG (reference sequence). The ends were cut back, 5 bases at V and 3 bases at J, with 9 bases in the middle. The CDR3 extends over 12 amino acids. Supplemented by reference TRBV30 and TRBJ2-3, the full variable domain reads SQTIHQWPATLVQPVGSPLSLECTVEGTSNPNLYWYRQAAGRGLQLLFYSVGIGQISSEVPQNLSASRPQDRQFILSSKKLLLSDSGFYLCAWAPGTDTQYFGPGTRLTVL.

The chain couples TRBV4-2 to TRBJ2-3; 11 bases are shared with TRBD2. The CDR3 length is 17 residues. Germline assignment: CDR1 LGHNA and CDR2 YNFKEQ. The V and J ends lost 4 bases and 4 bases, in that order; junction bases with no gene match: 10. This CDR3 reads CASSPRVAGGQADTQYF. As DNA, the CDR3 is TGTGCCAGCAGCCCCCGGGTAGCGGGGGGGCAAGCAGATACGCAGTATTTT.

V usage is TRBV30 and J usage is TRBJ2-7; D possibly corresponds to TRBD1 (8 bases). Germline V CDR1 and CDR2: GTSNPN, SVGIG (reference sequence). V shed 6 bases and J shed 5 bases, with 14 bases lying between them. This CDR3 spans 12 amino acids. The CDR3 bases are TGTGCCTGTCACAGGGGGGGCCACGAGCAGTACTTC. This codes for CACHRGGHEQYF.

Turning to this clone: Additional DNA sequences in this sample encode the identical CDR3. The chain combines TRBV6-5 with TRBJ2-7; 10 bases match TRBD1. After removal of 5 bases from V and 0 bases from J, the junction contained 1 base not matched to a gene. The CDR3 is 14 residues long. Germline V CDR1 and CDR2: MNHEY, SVGAGI. This CDR3 is CASSRDRGSYEQYF. Here the CDR3 DNA reads TGTGCCAGCAGTCGGGACAGGGGCTCCTACGAGCAGTACTTC.

The chain employs TRBV3-1 (or the pseudogene TRBV3-2) and TRBJ2-7, with D possibly matching TRBD2 (6 bases). Trimming removed 8 bases at V and 2 bases at J, with 13 bases between. Germline CDR1 LGHDT, CDR2 YNNKEL (reference sequence). The CDR3 extends over 13 amino acids. CDR3 DNA sequence: TGTGCCAGCTCACGGGGGACCGCCTACGAGCAGTACTTC. It is translated as CASSRGTAYEQYF.

This sequence joins TRBV5-8 and TRBJ1-2; possibly TRBD1 for D (5 bases). Germline values: CDR1 SGHTS, CDR2 YDEGEE. The ends were cut back, 4 bases at V and 5 bases at J, with 15 bases in the middle. This CDR3 contains 14 residues. CDR3 amino acids: CASSIRDLWYGYTF. The CDR3 region has the DNA TGTGCCAGCAGCATCCGGGACTTGTGGTATGGCTACACCTTC.

This chain uses TRBV3-1 (or the pseudogene TRBV3-2) with TRBJ2-7; the D call may be TRBD1 or TRBD2 (6 bases each). V dropped 0 bases and J dropped 0 bases, with 21 bases sitting between them. This CDR3 is 19 amino acids long. CDR1 is LGHDT and CDR2 is YNNKEL in the germline V gene (reference sequence). CDR3 in DNA: TGTGCCAGCAGCCAAGATGCTTTAGCGGACAGAAAACCCTCCTACGAGCAGTACTTC. Its protein is CASSQDALADRKPSYEQYF.

As regards this clone: The junction differs from germline at one of its ends, possibly a read error. The chain combines TRBV24-1 with TRBJ1-4; 8 nucleotides line up with TRBD1. The CDR3 is 10 amino acids. CDR1 is KGHDR, CDR2 SFDVKD, per germline. In DNA, the CDR3 is TGTGCCACCAAGGACAGGGCGATGGTTTTT. Residues: CATKDRAMVF.

This chain links TRBV6-4 with TRBJ2-6; 11 nucleotides match TRBD1. The CDR3 extends over 19 amino acids. Germline V gives CDR1 MRHNA, CDR2 SNTAGT. V dropped 3 bases and J dropped 0; count of bases not matched to a gene: 7. The CDR3 loop reads CASSEEGQGVSSGANVLTF. CDR3 in DNA: TGTGCCAGCAGTGAGGAGGGACAGGGGGTGAGCTCTGGGGCCAACGTCCTGACTTTC.

V is TRBV5-1 and J is TRBJ1-2; D gene unclear. V dropped 4 bases and J dropped 4 bases, with 14 bases sitting between them. CDR1 and CDR2 (germline): SGHRS, YFSETQ. This CDR3 spans 14 amino acids. The CDR3 here is CASSPSWTSYGYTF. The DNA for the CDR3 is TGCGCCAGCAGCCCGTCTTGGACGAGCTATGGCTACACCTTC.

The rearrangement links TRBV7-3 to TRBJ1-1; no clear D. Trimming shortened V by 5 bases and J by 1 base, and 14 bases separated the two germline ends. The germline CDR1 and CDR2 sequences are SGHTA and FQGTGA. The CDR3 extends over 15 amino acids. For the CDR3, the DNA is TGTGCCAGCAGCCCGGGAGGACCGGGGAACACTGAAGCTTTCTTT. It codes for CASSPGGPGNTEAFF.

The chain combines TRBV3-1 (or the pseudogene TRBV3-2) with TRBJ2-2, with TRBD2 as a possible D gene (6 bases). With 4 bases removed from V and 2 bases from J, the gap between germline ends came to 14 bases. CDR1 is LGHDT and CDR2 is YNNKEL in the germline V gene (reference sequence). The CDR3 spans 16 residues. The CDR3 sequence: CASSRYGTGNTGELFF. For the CDR3, the DNA is TGTGCCAGCAGCCGGTACGGGACTGGCAACACCGGGGAGCTGTTTTTT.

The V and J genes are TRBV4-1 and TRBJ2-7, with a weak D call TRBD2 (6 bases). The CDR3 consists of 16 residues. Trimming left V 1 base short and J 0 bases short, with 13 bases between. The V gene's germline CDR1 is MGHRA and CDR2 YSYEKL. The CDR3 bases are TGCGCCAGCAGCCAAGCAACTAGCCAAAGCTCCTACGAGCAGTACTTC. It encodes CASSQATSQSSYEQYF.

This rearrangement joins TRBV21-1 to TRBJ2-7. TRBV21-1 is a listed pseudogene. This CDR3 has 12 amino acids. CDR3 bases: TGTGCCAGCAGCACCCCCGCTCGCGAGCAGTACTTC. This gives the protein CASSTPAREQYF.

The chain has TRBV21-1 and TRBJ1-4. TRBV21-1 is an annotated pseudogene. CDR3 length: 15 residues. Here the CDR3 reads CASTAMCATNEKLFF. CDR3 bases: TGTGCCAGCACTGCGATGTGTGCAACTAATGAAAAACTGTTTTTT.

V and J are TRBV15 and TRBJ1-5, with a tentative D call TRBD1 (5 bases). CDR3 size: 19 residues. Looked up from germline, CDR1 is LNHNV and CDR2 is YYDKDF (reference sequence). The V end lost 0 bases, the J end lost 3 bases, and 21 bases lay between the germline ends. CDR3 residues: CATSRDGTGSRGVNQPQHF. The DNA for the CDR3 is TGTGCCACCAGCAGAGATGGGACTGGGTCGAGAGGGGTCAATCAGCCCCAGCATTTT.